This is a list of T cell receptor beta chains from one sample in a study of T-cell reconstitution after alpha-beta-depleted transplantation in children. MiXCR, run by TCRdb on the PCR reads, gives a single entry per CDR3 protein. The table has hundreds of thousands of distinct CDR3 sequences, around 9.5% seen once. Sequences were derived from PBMCs from the stem cell graft donor, sampled from the stem cell graft. All receptors come from a human donor who donated a stem cell graft to a child with acute lymphoblastic leukemia. Each CDR3 is given with its conserved first and last residue. Fields, in order: D gene, J gene, clone size, V gene, CDR3 DNA, CDR3 protein. D genes are given only for firm matches. Rows give clone size only sometimes, using once, few, many, or a class for an expanded clone.

>TRBD1|TRBJ1-1|few|TRBV3-1
TGTGCCAGCAGCACCGGACAGGGCCCTGAAGCTTTCTTT
CASSTGQGPEAFF
>TRBD1|TRBJ2-7|many|TRBV10-1
TGCGCCAGCAGTGGACAGGGTATGGTGCAGTACTTC
CASSGQGMVQYF
>TRBD2|TRBJ2-1|many|TRBV5-1
TGCGCCAGCCGCGGAACGGGGGGTGTCAATGAGCAGTTCTTC
CASRGTGGVNEQFF
>-|TRBJ2-3|few|TRBV12-3/TRBV12-4
TGTGCCAGCACCCAACCGGGCACAACGATCAGGCAGTATTTT
CASTQPGTTIRQYF
>-|TRBJ1-2|-|TRBV29-1
TGCAGCGTGGAGGAAGCGTCCTACTATGGCTACACCTTC
CSVEEASYYGYTF
>-|TRBJ1-1|-|TRBV6-1
TGTGCCAGCAGTGAAACGGATTTCGGAGCTTTCTTT
CASSETDFGAFF
>TRBD2|TRBJ2-7|few|TRBV5-1
TGCGCCAGCAGCCCGCGGACCGGGACTAGAAGCTCCTACGAGCAGTACTTC
CASSPRTGTRSSYEQYF
>-|TRBJ2-3|-|TRBV7-6
TGTGCCAGCAGCTTACTTTGGCGGGGTGGGGCAGATACGCAGTATTTT
CASSLLWRGGADTQYF
>TRBD2|TRBJ2-7|many|TRBV6-1
TGTGCCAGCAGCCCCGTCGGGGGGGCCAGCTACGAGCAGTACTTC
CASSPVGGASYEQYF
>-|TRBJ2-5|-|TRBV12-3/TRBV12-4
TGTGCCAGCAGTTCGGCGGACAGCCACCAAGAGACCCAGTACTTC
CASSSADSHQETQYF
>-|TRBJ2-6|once|TRBV12-3/TRBV12-4
TGTGCCAGTATTCTCTCTGGGGCCAACGTCCTGACTTTC
CASILSGANVLTF
>TRBD1|TRBJ1-2|few|TRBV12-3/TRBV12-4
TGTGCCAGCAGTTCTGCTGGGGACAGACTTGTCTATGGCTACACCTTC
CASSSAGDRLVYGYTF
>-|TRBJ2-7|many|TRBV29-1
TGCAGCGTTGAAGGGACAGTCTACGAGCAGTACTTC
CSVEGTVYEQYF
>TRBD1|TRBJ2-2|few|TRBV7-8
TGTGCCAGCAGCCAGGGGGCATTCAGGGGTGGGGAGCTGTTTTTT
CASSQGAFRGGELFF
>TRBD1|TRBJ2-7|few|TRBV5-1
TGCGCCAGCAGTTATGCCGGGACAGGGGACCCCTACGAGCAGTACTTC
CASSYAGTGDPYEQYF